The present TCR beta chain was sequenced within a study of cytomegalovirus exposure and HLA in healthy donors. The trim removed 3 bases at V and 8 bases at J, leaving 11 bases unmatched. Per germline, CDR1 SGDLS and CDR2 YYNGEE. CDR3 length: 15 amino acids. The protocol was immunoSEQ multiplex PCR, while the TCRdb copy is restricted to in-frame clones and leaves out a portion. The table records tens of thousands of clones, approximately 96% of them present only once. The source of this sequence is a man aged 18 to 30 in good health and CMV-seronegative. Material for sequencing was PBMCs. The genes are TRBV9 and TRBJ2-1; 7 bases are shared with TRBD1. CDR3 nucleotides: TGTGCCAGCAGCGCCCGATCCAGGGGGACGGATGAGCAGTTCTTC. It specifies CASSARSRGTDEQFF.